Presented here are 20 T cell receptor beta chains from one specimen sequenced in a study of shared clonotypes between healthy human individuals. Sequencing used immunoSEQ multiplex PCR; TCRdb keeps in-frame clones, though not all of them. Of a few million clones in the sample, 80% to 95% were seen once. The sequenced material came from naive CD4+ T cells from PBMCs. The sample's subset: CD45RA+ positively selected. Source of these receptors: a man between 18 and 29 years old in good health. Some clones in this sample may be carry-over from other donors' samples.

J is TRBJ1-5 and V is TRBV28, with D possibly matching TRBD1 (6 bases). The CDR3 contains 16 residues. Per the germline V gene, CDR1 is MDHEN and CDR2 is SYDVKM. Trimming removed 9 bases from V and 0 bases from J, with 18 bases in between. CDR3 in DNA: TGTGCCAGTCTGACTGGAGGGGGGATTAGCAATCAGCCCCAGCATTTT. It is translated as CASLTGGGISNQPQHF. The full variable domain, rest sourced from reference TRBV28 and TRBJ1-5, is DVKVTQSSRYLVKRTGEKVFLECVQDMDHENMFWYRQDPGLGLRLIYFSYDVKMKEKGDIPEGYSVSREKKERFSLILESASTNQTSMYLCASLTGGGISNQPQHFGDGTRLSIL.

The rearrangement uses TRBV18 and TRBJ1-1; D is unresolved. Trimming shortened V by 4 bases and J by 4 bases, and 19 bases separated the two germline ends. CDR1 and CDR2 (germline): KGHSH, LQKENI. The CDR3 sequence is 16 residues long. CDR3: CASSRDTPNWGTEAFF. CDR3 nucleotide sequence: TGTGCCAGCTCACGAGACACCCCGAACTGGGGCACTGAAGCTTTCTTT.

In DNA form, the CDR3 reads TGTGCCAGCAGCCGGCTAGCGGGAGGTGCAGATACGCAGTATTTT. Translating it yields CASSRLAGGADTQYF. The chain joins TRBV7-2 to TRBJ2-3, with TRBD2 matching 11 bases. Unmatched junction bases numbered 5, after V lost 5 bases and J lost 4 bases. CDR1 SGHTA and CDR2 FQGNSA come from the germline V gene. The CDR3 loop spans 15 amino acids. Using reference TRBV7-2 and TRBJ2-3 for the parts outside the CDR3, the full variable domain is GAGVSQSPSNKVTEKGKDVELRCDPISGHTALYWYRQSLGQGLEFLIYFQGNSAPDKSGLPSDRFSAERTGGSVSTLTIQRTQQEDSAVYLCASSRLAGGADTQYFGPGTRLTVL.

V gene TRBV21-1 combines with J gene TRBJ2-7; the D call of TRBD2 is as the table states it, not checked on the DNA. TRBV21-1 has pseudogene status. CDR3 size: 15 residues. The CDR3 sequence: CASSKVPSCSYEQYF. DNA of the CDR3: TGTGCCAGCAGCAAAGTCCCTAGCTGCTCCTACGAGCAGTACTTC.

As regards this clone: The same CDR3 also results from other DNA sequences found in this sample. This chain uses TRBV5-1 with TRBJ2-2; 10 bases are a match to TRBD2. Germline CDR1 reads SGHRS; CDR2 reads YFSETQ. This CDR3 is 15 amino acids long. With 2 bases clipped from V and 7 bases from J, the junction kept 5 bases outside the gene matches. The CDR3 loop is CASSFLAGADGELFF. The CDR3 nucleotides read TGCGCCAGCAGCTTCCTAGCGGGAGCCGACGGGGAGCTGTTTTTT.

The chain recombines TRBV7-2 with TRBJ1-1, with D possibly matching TRBD1 (6 bases). The CDR3 extends over 15 amino acids. Trimming took 1 base from V and 4 from J, leaving 13 bases between them. Germline CDR1 SGHTA, CDR2 FQGNSA. The CDR3 sequence is CASSLVPGAATEAFF. DNA of the CDR3: TGTGCCAGCAGCTTAGTGCCAGGGGCGGCCACTGAAGCTTTCTTT.

The rearrangement uses TRBV20-1 and TRBJ1-3; D ambiguous. V was cut by 7 bases and J by 4 bases, with 8 bases left in between. CDR1 DFQATT and CDR2 SNEGSKA come from the germline V gene (reference sequence). The CDR3 is made up of 11 amino acids. The CDR3 sequence: CSVIRGNTIYF. CDR3 DNA sequence: TGCAGTGTGATAAGAGGAAACACCATATATTTT.

A remark on this clone: Different DNA sequences within this sample yield the same CDR3. The genes are TRBV7-3 and TRBJ2-5; tentatively, D is TRBD1 (6 bases). CDR1 and CDR2 (germline): SGHTA, FQGTGA. CDR3 length equals 13 residues. The ends were cut back, 5 bases at V and 2 bases at J, with 9 bases in the middle. The CDR3 DNA reads as TGTGCCAGCAGCCCTGGACAGCAAGAGACCCAGTACTTC. Translation gives CASSPGQQETQYF.

The chain combines TRBV5-6 with TRBJ1-5; D is unclear. V shed 0 bases and J shed 0 bases, with 10 bases lying between them. The length of the CDR3 is 16 residues. Looked up from germline, CDR1 is SGHDT and CDR2 is YYEEEE. This CDR3 reads CASSLGPAYSNQPQHF. CDR3 coding DNA: TGTGCCAGCAGCTTGGGCCCGGCTTATAGCAATCAGCCCCAGCATTTT.

The chain combines TRBV19 with TRBJ2-3, with D maybe TRBD2 (6 bases). Between the trimmed V and J ends, which lost 10 bases and 1 base, there was a span of 21 bases. The length of the CDR3 is 16 residues. In germline, CDR1 is LNHDA, CDR2 SQIVND (reference sequence). CDR3 nucleotide sequence: TGTGCCACACGGTACGGGACTTCGGCTGGCACAGATACGCAGTATTTT. Its translation: CATRYGTSAGTDTQYF.

This clone has a handful of counts. The chain combines TRBV28 with TRBJ1-5; D perhaps matches TRBD1 (5 bases). The ends were cut back, 7 bases at V and 0 bases at J, with 10 bases in the middle. The length of the CDR3 is 14 residues. The germline V gene has CDR1 MDHEN and CDR2 SYDVKM. The CDR3 sequence: CASTNRYSNQPQHF. Here the CDR3 DNA reads TGTGCCAGCACAAACAGGTATAGCAATCAGCCCCAGCATTTT. Looking up the rest from reference TRBV28 and TRBJ1-5 gives the full variable domain: DVKVTQSSRYLVKRTGEKVFLECVQDMDHENMFWYRQDPGLGLRLIYFSYDVKMKEKGDIPEGYSVSREKKERFSLILESASTNQTSMYLCASTNRYSNQPQHFGDGTRLSIL.

The CDR3 region is CAWAGHRSSYEQYF. CDR3 DNA sequence: TGTGCCTGGGCTGGACATCGGAGCTCCTACGAGCAGTACTTC. The rearrangement uses TRBV30 and TRBJ2-7, with D possibly being TRBD1 (5 bases). Per the germline V gene, CDR1 is GTSNPN and CDR2 is SVGIG (reference sequence). The V and J ends lost 5 bases and 0 bases respectively, with 14 bases between them. The CDR3 is 14 amino acids.

This chain links TRBV25-1 with TRBJ2-5; a possible D gene is TRBD2 (5 bases). The J call is uncertain, as TRBJ2-7 better fits the DNA end. The germline CDR1 and CDR2 sequences are MGHDK and SYGVNS. This CDR3 contains 15 residues. The CDR3 protein is CASSELPRETGEQYF. The CDR3 DNA reads as TGTGCCAGCAGTGAACTCCCCCGGGAAACGGGCGAGCAGTACTTC.

This chain uses TRBV11-3 with TRBJ2-1; D gene ambiguous. The germline V gene has CDR1 SGHNT and CDR2 YENEEA. CDR3 size: 14 residues. Trimming shortened V by 5 bases and J by 4 bases, and 12 bases separated the two germline ends. The CDR3 DNA is TGTGCCAGCAGCCCGGACGGGCCGTACAATGAGCAGTTCTTC. Translation gives CASSPDGPYNEQFF.

The chain carries TRBV19 and TRBJ2-1; D call uncertain. This CDR3 comprises 13 residues. From germline, CDR1 is LNHDA and CDR2 SQIVND (reference sequence). V was clipped by 11 bases and J by 8 bases, with 19 bases between them. The CDR3 sequence is CAASTGPPDEQFF. CDR3 in DNA: TGTGCCGCCAGTACCGGCCCGCCCGATGAGCAGTTCTTC. The full variable domain, with the rest looked up from reference TRBV19 and TRBJ2-1, is DGGITQSPKYLFRKEGQNVTLSCEQNLNHDAMYWYRQDPGQGLRLIYYSQIVNDFQKGDIAEGYSVSREKKESFPLTVTSAQKNPTAFYLCAASTGPPDEQFFGPGTRLTVL.

V gene TRBV6-4 combines with J gene TRBJ1-1, with TRBD1 matching 10 bases. Trimming at V came to 6 bases and at J to 6 bases, leaving 4 bases not matched to a gene. The CDR3 extends over 13 amino acids. Germline V gene lookup returns CDR1 MRHNA and CDR2 SNTAGT. CDR3 nucleotides: TGTGCCAGCAGCGTGACAGGGGGCTCTGAAGCTTTCTTT. Protein: CASSVTGGSEAFF.

V and J are TRBV7-9 and TRBJ2-7; tentatively, D is TRBD1 or TRBD2 (6 bases each). This CDR3 comprises 15 residues. The germline V gene encodes CDR1 SEHNR and CDR2 FQNEAQ (reference sequence). The V gene lost 4 bases and the J gene lost 5 bases, with 18 bases spanning the gap. The CDR3 DNA reads TGTGCCAGCAGCTCACGATTGGGGGCTAGCGACGAGCAGTACTTC. Amino acids: CASSSRLGASDEQYF.

Details on this clone: This same CDR3 is encoded by further DNA sequences in the sample. The rearrangement uses TRBV7-9 and TRBJ2-7, with TRBD2 matching over 8 bases. CDR3 length: 14 residues. Germline loops: CDR1 SEHNR, CDR2 FQNEAQ (reference sequence). V dropped 4 bases and J dropped 1; count of bases not matched to a gene: 3. CDR3: CASSSAGGSYEQYF. CDR3 coding DNA: TGTGCCAGCAGCTCCGCGGGGGGATCCTACGAGCAGTACTTC.

V usage is TRBV9 and J usage is TRBJ1-5, with 8 nucleotides matching TRBD1. V shed 0 bases, J shed 7 bases, and the junction held 12 bases outside the gene matches. CDR3 length equals 17 residues. Looked up from germline, CDR1 is SGDLS and CDR2 is YYNGEE. The CDR3 bases are TGTGCCAGCAGCGTAGGAGGGGTCAGGGGGCCCGGGCAGCCCCAGCATTTT. Translating it yields CASSVGGVRGPGQPQHF.

V is TRBV29-1 and J is TRBJ1-2; D possibly corresponds to TRBD1 (5 bases). V was trimmed by 7 bases and J by 8 bases, leaving 17 bases between them. The V gene's germline CDR1 is SQVTM and CDR2 ANQGSEA. This CDR3 region has 12 residues. CDR3 loop: CSAQPGTGGYTF. CDR3 nucleotides: TGCAGCGCCCAACCCGGGACCGGGGGCTACACCTTC.